These 2 T cell receptor beta chains came from one sample sequenced in a study of shared clonotypes between healthy human individuals. The protocol was immunoSEQ multiplex PCR, while the TCRdb copy is restricted to in-frame clones and leaves out a portion. The sample yields about 2.2 million clones, about 93% seen once. The naive CD8 subset, CD45RO-negative cells positively selected for CCR7, excluded terminally differentiated effector memory CD45RA+ cells. The sample was naive CD8+ T cells from PBMCs. All receptors derive from a man younger than 35 in good health. Some clones in this sample may be carry-over from other donors' samples.

The V gene is TRBV4-1, the J gene TRBJ2-3, with 11 bases aligning to TRBD2. The CDR3 contains 16 residues. Germline loops: CDR1 MGHRA, CDR2 YSYEKL. Unmatched junction bases numbered 7, after V lost 2 bases and J lost 6 bases. CDR3 sequence: CASSQRVAGGPDTQYF. In DNA, the CDR3 is TGCGCCAGCAGCCAAAGGGTAGCGGGAGGGCCTGATACGCAGTATTTT.

This chain joins TRBV13 and TRBJ1-1; D not certain. V dropped 1 base and J dropped 7 bases, with 16 bases sitting between them. CDR3 length: 15 residues. Germline V CDR1 and CDR2: PRHDT, FYEKMQ (reference sequence). CDR3 amino acids: CASSLENRGPLEAFF. In nucleotides, the CDR3 is TGTGCCAGCAGCTTAGAGAACAGAGGCCCCCTTGAAGCTTTCTTT. Full variable domain (remainder filled in from reference TRBV13 and TRBJ1-1): AAGVIQSPRHLIKEKRETATLKCYPIPRHDTVYWYQQGPGQDPQFLISFYEKMQSDKGSIPDRFSAQQFSDYHSELNMSSLELGDSALYFCASSLENRGPLEAFFGQGTRLTVV.